The 30 T cell receptor beta chains given below trace back to one sample, sequenced in a study of blood T cell repertoires in COVID-19. Assay: immunoSEQ multiplex PCR; the TCRdb copy retains only in-frame clones and omits some. There are over 70,000 clones in the sample; around 83% occur only once, and under 7.5% lies in the top ten. The sample consisted of peripheral blood. The source of these receptors is a man aged 25 to 45 with COVID-19, enrolled during active disease.

V and J are TRBV24-1 and TRBJ2-3; TRBD2 is a possible D gene (5 bases). Trimming left V 0 bases short and J 4 bases short, with 13 bases between. This CDR3 has 16 residues. Germline CDR1 is KGHDR and CDR2 is SFDVKD. CDR3 bases: TGTGCCACCAGTGATTTGGGCGGAGGTGGCCCAGATACGCAGTATTTT. Protein: CATSDLGGGGPDTQYF.

CDR3 sequence: CSTGGTDQPQHF. The DNA for the CDR3 is TGCAGCACCGGGGGAACTGATCAGCCCCAGCATTTT. The V gene is TRBV29-1, the J gene TRBJ1-5; tentatively, D is TRBD1 (5 bases). Germline CDR1 SQVTM, CDR2 ANQGSEA. The CDR3 extends over 12 amino acids. Trimming pared 8 bases from V and 5 bases from J, leaving 13 bases between.

This clone was detected only a few times. The chain joins TRBV27 to TRBJ1-2; D ambiguous. The V gene's germline CDR1 is MNHEY and CDR2 SMNVEV (reference sequence). V gave up 2 bases and J gave up 4 bases, with 20 bases separating them. This CDR3 comprises 17 residues. The CDR3 region has the DNA TGTGCCAGCAGTTTACAAGCAGGAACCCCTCTGGGCTATGGCTACACCTTC. As protein: CASSLQAGTPLGYGYTF.

The chain carries TRBV6-6 and TRBJ2-5; 7 positions agree with TRBD1. The trim removed 4 bases at V and 5 bases at J, leaving 13 bases unmatched. This CDR3 has 16 residues. Germline assignment: CDR1 MNHNY and CDR2 SVGAGI (reference sequence). CDR3 sequence: CASSSMTTGSLETQYF. The DNA of the CDR3 is TGTGCCAGCAGTTCCATGACGACAGGGTCCCTCGAGACCCAGTACTTC.

The J gene is TRBJ1-2, the V gene TRBV28, with D hard to call. This CDR3 has 13 residues. The V end lost 7 bases, the J end lost 8 bases, and 17 bases lay between the germline ends. CDR1 and CDR2 from the germline V gene are MDHEN and SYDVKM. The CDR3 protein is CASIGGLARGYTF. CDR3 nucleotide sequence: TGTGCCAGCATTGGAGGGTTGGCGAGGGGCTACACCTTC.

The chain has TRBV12-3 or TRBV12-4 and TRBJ2-2; D gene ambiguous. With 8 bases removed from V and 8 bases from J, the gap between germline ends came to 9 bases. CDR3 length: 11 residues. The CDR3 sequence: CASRKEGELFF. CDR3 nucleotide sequence: TGTGCCAGCCGAAAGGAGGGGGAGCTGTTTTTT.

The chain uses TRBV19 and TRBJ2-3, with 8 nucleotides matching TRBD2. The germline gives CDR1 LNHDA, CDR2 SQIVND (reference sequence). The CDR3 runs 13 residues. The V gene end was trimmed by 9 bases and the J gene end by 2 bases; junction bases not matched to a gene: 4. For the CDR3, the DNA is TGTGCCAGCCAGCGGGAGCCCACAGATACGCAGTATTTT. Protein sequence: CASQREPTDTQYF.

The chain is built from TRBV5-6 and TRBJ2-2, with TRBD1 as a possible D gene (6 bases). V was cut by 1 base and J by 5 bases, with 12 bases left in between. This CDR3 is 15 amino acids long. CDR1 SGHDT and CDR2 YYEEEE come from the germline V gene. The CDR3 protein is CASSLRQVGTGELFF. CDR3 DNA sequence: TGTGCCAGCAGCTTGAGACAGGTCGGGACCGGGGAGCTGTTTTTT.

This chain links TRBV9 with TRBJ2-5; a possible D gene is TRBD1 (6 bases). CDR3 length equals 13 residues. The V end lost 3 bases, the J end lost 4 bases, and 10 bases lay between the germline ends. Germline CDR1 reads SGDLS; CDR2 reads YYNGEE. The CDR3, as DNA: TGTGCCAGCAGCGGACAGGTTCTAGAGACCCAGTACTTC. This sequence encodes CASSGQVLETQYF.

This chain uses TRBV27 with TRBJ1-2; 9 bases match TRBD1. CDR1 is MNHEY, CDR2 SMNVEV, per germline (reference sequence). The CDR3 runs 14 residues. The junction had 1 base not matched to a gene; V was cut back by 4 bases and J by 1 base. CDR3 loop: CASSWDRDNYGYTF. Written as DNA, the CDR3 is TGTGCCAGCAGTTGGGACAGGGATAACTATGGCTACACCTTC.

The chain links TRBV5-1 to TRBJ2-5; 9 bases are shared with TRBD2. Germline-derived CDR1 and CDR2 are SGHRS and YFSETQ. With 4 bases clipped from V and 5 bases from J, the junction kept 12 bases outside the gene matches. The CDR3 has 16 amino acids. CDR3 residues: CASSAILAGKGETQYF. Here the CDR3 DNA reads TGCGCCAGCAGCGCAATTCTAGCGGGGAAGGGGGAGACCCAGTACTTC.

This clone was detected only once. J is TRBJ2-7 and V is TRBV9, with TRBD1 identical over 7 bases. Germline assignment: CDR1 SGDLS and CDR2 YYNGEE. Trimming cost V 5 bases and J 7 bases; bases outside gene matches: 9. The CDR3 is made up of 13 amino acids. CDR3 DNA: TGTGCCAGCAGTCGAACAGGGGCCGGGGAGCAGTACTTC. Translating it yields CASSRTGAGEQYF.

This clone was seen only once. CDR3 DNA: TGTGCCACGGACAGGGGGAACACCGGGGAGCTGTTTTTT. It codes for CATDRGNTGELFF. V gene TRBV30 combines with J gene TRBJ2-2; 9 bases line up with TRBD1. The CDR3 is 13 residues long. Germline CDR1 reads GTSNPN; CDR2 reads SVGIG (reference sequence). Germline trimming cut 8 bases from V and 1 base from J; bases unmatched to any gene: 2.

The chain has TRBV19 and TRBJ1-2; possibly TRBD1 for D (6 bases). Germline V gene data show CDR1 as LNHDA and CDR2 as SQIVND (reference sequence). The CDR3 contains 12 residues. The V gene lost 2 bases and the J gene lost 8 bases, with 9 bases spanning the gap. The CDR3 sequence is CASSITGRGYTF. In DNA, the CDR3 is TGTGCCAGTAGTATAACAGGGCGAGGCTACACCTTC.

CDR3 in amino acids: CASSMSGSYNEQFF. As DNA, the CDR3 is TGTGCCAGCAGTATGAGCGGCTCCTACAATGAGCAGTTCTTC. The chain links TRBV6-4 to TRBJ2-1, with TRBD2 as a possible D gene (5 bases). From germline, CDR1 is MRHNA and CDR2 SNTAGT. CDR3 size: 14 residues. V dropped 5 bases and J dropped 0 bases, with 8 bases sitting between them.

The chain links TRBV11-2 to TRBJ2-5; tentatively, D is TRBD2 (6 bases). This CDR3 is built from 15 residues. CDR1 is SGHAT and CDR2 is FQNNGV in the germline V gene. V was pared by 5 bases and J by 2 bases, with 15 bases between. The CDR3 DNA follows: TGTGCCAGCAGCCCGGCCGCGGGACGACAAGAGACCCAGTACTTC. Translated: CASSPAAGRQETQYF.

The gene calls are TRBV7-9 and TRBJ1-4, with 7 bases identical to TRBD1. This CDR3 is 16 amino acids long. The ends lost 4 bases at V and 10 bases at J; junction bases unmatched: 15. CDR1 SEHNR and CDR2 FQNEAQ come from the germline V gene (reference sequence). CDR3 bases: TGTGCCAGCAGCTCGGACAGGCGGAAGGGAGATGGAAAACTGTTTTTT. It translates to CASSSDRRKGDGKLFF. The variable domain in full, completed from reference TRBV7-9 and TRBJ1-4, reads DTGVSQNPRHKITKRGQNVTFRCDPISEHNRLYWYRQTLGQGPEFLTYFQNEAQLEKSRLLSDRFSAERPKGSFSTLEIQRTEQGDSAMYLCASSSDRRKGDGKLFFGSGTQLSVL.

This clone appeared once. The CDR3 nucleotides are TGTGCCAGCAGTTTTCAGGCGTATAATTCACCCCTCCACTTT. Protein sequence: CASSFQAYNSPLHF. The chain uses TRBV27 and TRBJ1-6; D remains unclear. Germline assignment: CDR1 MNHEY and CDR2 SMNVEV (reference sequence). The CDR3 runs 14 residues. V lost 3 bases to trimming and J lost 4 bases, with 7 bases between them.

V gene TRBV18 combines with J gene TRBJ1-1; D possibly corresponds to TRBD1 (5 bases). V lost 6 bases to trimming and J lost 1 base, with 12 bases between them. Germline V CDR1 and CDR2: KGHSH, LQKENI. The CDR3 is made up of 14 amino acids. CDR3 amino acids: CASSAQGENTEAFF. The CDR3 DNA reads as TGTGCCAGCTCGGCCCAGGGTGAGAACACTGAAGCTTTCTTT.

The gene calls are TRBV29-1 and TRBJ2-4; D call uncertain. Germline-derived CDR1 and CDR2 are SQVTM and ANQGSEA. Trimming removed 8 bases at V and 8 bases at J, with 13 bases between. The CDR3 spans 11 residues. CDR3 in DNA: TGCAGCCACCGAGCTGGTGACATTCAGTACTTC. Amino acids: CSHRAGDIQYF.

This chain connects TRBV4-1 to TRBJ1-1; 9 bases fit TRBD1. The J segment lost 3 bases and the V segment lost 6 bases, leaving 8 bases of the junction unmatched. The CDR3 runs to 15 residues. CDR1 MGHRA and CDR2 YSYEKL come from the germline V gene. The CDR3 is CASRITGGSHTEAFF. The CDR3 nucleotides are TGCGCCAGCAGGATTACAGGGGGCTCGCACACTGAAGCTTTCTTT.

This sequence joins TRBV24-1 and TRBJ1-1; no definite D call. The germline V and J ends were trimmed by 7 bases and 3 bases, with 8 bases remaining between them. This CDR3 is built from 12 residues. Germline CDR1 is KGHDR and CDR2 is SFDVKD. The CDR3, as DNA: TGTGCCACCAGATCCAGTTACACTGAAGCTTTCTTT. Its translation is CATRSSYTEAFF.

The rearrangement joins TRBV11-3 to TRBJ2-7; maybe TRBD1 (6 bases). V lost 5 bases and J 5 bases, leaving 19 bases between the germline ends. The CDR3 is made up of 15 amino acids. Germline V gene sequence: CDR1 SGHNT, CDR2 YENEEA. CDR3 region: CASSASGTTVDEQYF. CDR3 in DNA: TGTGCCAGCAGCGCGTCCGGGACAACGGTGGACGAGCAGTACTTC.

This sequence joins TRBV20-1 and TRBJ2-7, with TRBD2 matching 7 bases. Germline CDR1 reads DFQATT; CDR2 reads SNEGSKA (reference sequence). The CDR3 covers 12 residues. The CDR3 nucleotides are TGCAGTGCTAGTCGGGAGGTCGGGGGAGCGGTTGTC. This encodes CSASREVGGAVV.

Only one count was recorded for this clone. This chain uses TRBV2 with TRBJ2-7; 8 nucleotides align to TRBD1. The germline V gene encodes CDR1 SNHLY and CDR2 FYNNEI. Trimming removed 11 bases from V and 2 bases from J; junction bases left unmatched: 8. CDR3 length equals 13 residues. CDR3 bases: TGTGCCCACAGCAGACAGGGGACCTACGAGCAGTACTTC. Its translation is CAHSRQGTYEQYF.

The rearrangement joins TRBV25-1 to TRBJ2-7, with D perhaps matching TRBD1 (6 bases). This CDR3 region has 17 residues. Germline V CDR1 and CDR2: MGHDK, SYGVNS. V lost 4 bases, J lost 0 bases, and 19 bases lay in between. The CDR3 DNA sequence: TGTGCCAGCAGTGGAGGACAGTTGAATCCCAACTCCTACGAGCAGTACTTC. Protein product: CASSGGQLNPNSYEQYF.

The gene calls are TRBV11-2 and TRBJ2-2, with 9 bases fitting TRBD2. The V and J ends lost 2 bases and 7 bases, in that order; junction bases with no gene match: 14. The germline V gene encodes CDR1 SGHAT and CDR2 FQNNGV. This CDR3 spans 18 amino acids. The CDR3 DNA is TGTGCCAGCAGCTTAATCCCCGAGGGCGGGAGGGCCCACGGGGAGCTGTTTTTT. Translating gives CASSLIPEGGRAHGELFF. The complete variable domain, with remaining parts taken from reference TRBV11-2 and TRBJ2-2, reads EAGVAQSPRYKIIEKRQSVAFWCNPISGHATLYWYQQILGQGPKLLIQFQNNGVVDDSQLPKDRFSAERLKGVDSTLKIQPAKLEDSAVYLCASSLIPEGGRAHGELFFGEGSRLTVL.

The chain is built from TRBV19 and TRBJ2-7; the D gene is possibly TRBD1 (5 bases). V was clipped by 2 bases and J by 0 bases, with 11 bases between them. The CDR3 loop spans 15 amino acids. CDR1 LNHDA and CDR2 SQIVND come from the germline V gene (reference sequence). CDR3 sequence (DNA): TGTGCCAGTAGTATAACACAGGTAAACTCCTACGAGCAGTACTTC. It codes for CASSITQVNSYEQYF.

The rearrangement links TRBV15 to TRBJ2-2; perhaps TRBD2 as D (5 bases). The germline gives CDR1 LNHNV, CDR2 YYDKDF (reference sequence). The length of the CDR3 is 15 residues. Trimming took 1 base from V and 4 from J, leaving 10 bases between them. In DNA, the CDR3 is TGTGCCACCAGCAGAGTACTTGGGAGCACCGGGGAGCTGTTTTTT. Translated: CATSRVLGSTGELFF.

The chain carries TRBV7-9 and TRBJ2-5, with no clear D. Germline V CDR1 and CDR2: SEHNR, FQNEAQ (reference sequence). V shed 5 bases and J shed 5 bases, with 12 bases lying between them. This CDR3 spans 13 amino acids. This CDR3 reads CASSHSYGETQYF. The CDR3 nucleotides are TGTGCCAGCAGCCACTCCTACGGGGAGACCCAGTACTTC.